The 16 T cell receptor beta chains in this list originate from one sample, sequenced in a study of T cells in women clearing cervical HPV infection. Libraries were prepared by immunoSEQ multiplex PCR; TCRdb keeps only in-frame clonotypes and omits some of them. This repertoire includes about 32,000 clones. Input material: blood buffy coat. These receptors originate from a woman between 18 and 70 years old with a cervical HPV16 infection that either progressed to CIN3+ or cleared (not recorded which).

Worth noting for this clone: The read ends 3 residues early relative to the CDR3; the germline J gene fills the gap. The gene calls are TRBV19 and TRBJ1-1, with D possibly matching TRBD1 (5 bases). CDR3 length equals 11 residues. Per the germline V gene, CDR1 is LNHDA and CDR2 is SQIVND (reference sequence). The DNA read from the CDR3 is TGTGCCAGTAAGCAGGGACTTGAG. Translating gives CASKQGLE. The complete CDR3 protein is CASKQGLEAFF. Full variable domain (remainder filled in from reference TRBV19 and TRBJ1-1): DGGITQSPKYLFRKEGQNVTLSCEQNLNHDAMYWYRQDPGQGLRLIYYSQIVNDFQKGDIAEGYSVSREKKESFPLTVTSAQKNPTAFYLCASKQGLEAFFGQGTRLTVV.

On this clone itself: Sequencing ends 3 residues short of the CDR3 end; the germline J gene provides the rest. The J gene is TRBJ1-5, the V gene TRBV20-1, with D tentatively TRBD1 (5 bases). Trimming cost V 5 bases and J 7 bases, with 21 bases left between them. The CDR3 length is 15 residues. The V gene's germline CDR1 is DFQATT and CDR2 SNEGSKA (reference sequence). Here the CDR3 reads CSALGPGQDLQPQHF. CDR3 DNA (partial): TGCAGTGCTCTTGGGCCCGGACAAGACTTACAGCCC.

Remarks on this clone: The CDR3 end is not reached by the read, which stops 3 residues before it; the germline J gene fills it in. The gene calls are TRBV30 and TRBJ2-7; weak D call: TRBD1 (5 bases). V lost 3 bases and J 6 bases, leaving 12 bases between the germline ends. Per germline, CDR1 GTSNPN and CDR2 SVGIG (reference sequence). This CDR3 spans 12 amino acids. The sequenced part of the CDR3 DNA is TGTGCCTGGAGGAGACAGTTAGGCGAG. Translated: CAWRRQLGE. The CDR3 in its entirety is CAWRRQLGEQYF.

A remark on this clone: The DNA ends 3 residues before the CDR3 does, and the rest of the CDR3 is filled in from the germline J gene. The chain links TRBV7-9 to TRBJ2-4; the D is unclear. CDR1 and CDR2 (germline): SEHNR, FQNEAQ (reference sequence). The CDR3 covers 12 residues. The DNA read from the CDR3 is TGTGCCAGCAGCTTAGTCGGGTCCCTT. Encoded protein: CASSLVGSL. The complete CDR3 sequence is CASSLVGSLQYF.

Points on this clone: The read ends 3 residues early relative to the CDR3; the germline J gene fills the gap. The V and J genes are TRBV29-1 and TRBJ2-7; 7 bases map to TRBD2. Germline V CDR1 and CDR2: SQVTM, ANQGSEA. With V trimmed by 2 bases and J by 4 bases, 2 bases remained unmatched. The length of the CDR3 is 12 residues. The sequenced CDR3 bases are TGCAGCGTTGAAAGCGGGAAGTACGAG. Translated, it gives CSVESGKYE. The whole CDR3 is CSVESGKYEQYF.

Concerning this clone itself: The DNA ends 3 residues before the CDR3 does, and the rest of the CDR3 is filled in from the germline J gene. The chain joins TRBV30 to TRBJ2-3; 9 bases fit TRBD2. The CDR3 spans 14 residues. V shed 6 bases, J shed 5 bases, and the junction held 9 bases outside the gene matches. Germline V gene sequence: CDR1 GTSNPN, CDR2 SVGIG (reference sequence). This CDR3 reads CACPNPAGGDTQYF. CDR3 DNA (partial): TGTGCCTGCCCTAACCCAGCGGGAGGAGATACG.

With respect to this clone: The read comes to an end 3 residues before the CDR3 does, leaving the germline J gene to fill in the end. The chain is built from TRBV5-6 and TRBJ1-5; D ambiguous. This CDR3 is 15 amino acids long. V was shortened by 1 base and J by 1 base, with 9 bases between the two germline ends. CDR1 and CDR2 from the germline V gene are SGHDT and YYEEEE. CDR3 loop: CASSLSTPSNQPQHF. The CDR3 bases that were read are TGTGCCAGCAGCTTGTCAACTCCCAGCAATCAGCCC. The complete variable domain, with remaining parts taken from reference TRBV5-6 and TRBJ1-5, reads DAGVTQSPTHLIKTRGQQVTLRCSPKSGHDTVSWYQQALGQGPQFIFQYYEEEERQRGNFPDRFSGHQFPNYSSELNVNALLLGDSALYLCASSLSTPSNQPQHFGDGTRLSIL.

Remarks on this clone: The read ends 3 residues before the CDR3 terminus; that terminus is restored from the germline J gene. The rearrangement uses TRBV30 and TRBJ1-2, with 10 positions matching TRBD1. CDR1 GTSNPN and CDR2 SVGIG come from the germline V gene (reference sequence). The CDR3 is 14 amino acids. The DNA read from the CDR3 is TGTGCCTGGAGTCGGGACAGGGGCTCGCCGGGC. Amino acid sequence: CAWSRDRGSPG. The CDR3 reads in full as CAWSRDRGSPGYTF.

Worth noting for this clone: From the germline J gene comes the end of the CDR3, since the read stops 3 residues before it. V is TRBV2 and J is TRBJ1-3; D ambiguous. This CDR3 spans 11 amino acids. The germline CDR1 and CDR2 sequences are SNHLY and FYNNEI. Partial CDR3 DNA: TGTGCCAGCACCCTTAGCGGGAGC. Protein product: CASTLSGS. The entire CDR3 sequence reads CASTLSGSIYF.

Remarks on this clone: The read finishes 3 residues shy of the CDR3 end, and the germline J gene is used to complete it. The gene calls are TRBV7-7 and TRBJ2-1; TRBD2 is a possible D gene (6 bases). There are 15 residues in the CDR3. Germline CDR1 and CDR2: SSHAT and FNYEAQ (reference sequence). Trimming removed 5 bases at V and 2 bases at J, with 13 bases between. CDR3 sequence reads: CASSIRIAAYNEQFF. The sequenced part of the CDR3 DNA is TGTGCCAGCAGCATCCGGATAGCGGCCTACAATGAG.

Concerning this clone: The DNA ends 3 residues before the CDR3 does, and the rest of the CDR3 is filled in from the germline J gene. This sequence joins TRBV27 and TRBJ2-1; D unresolved. CDR1 is MNHEY, CDR2 SMNVEV, per germline (reference sequence). CDR3 length: 12 residues. The V and J ends lost 5 bases and 8 bases respectively, with 10 bases between them. The DNA read from the CDR3 is TGTGCCAGCAGTCATAACGGGTATGAG. Its translation is CASSHNGYE. From start to end, the CDR3 is CASSHNGYEQFF.

In the case of this clone: The read ends 3 residues shy of where the CDR3 ends; the end is completed using the germline J gene. The chain joins TRBV5-1 to TRBJ2-7, with a possible D match to TRBD1 (6 bases). Germline lookup yields CDR1 SGHRS and CDR2 YFSETQ. Trimming shortened V by 0 bases and J by 1 base, and 11 bases separated the two germline ends. There are 15 residues in the CDR3. The sequenced CDR3 bases are TGCGCCAGCAGCTTGGGGGTGGGGGCATCCTACGAG. As protein: CASSLGVGASYE. The complete CDR3 reads CASSLGVGASYEQYF.

A remark on this clone: Read sequence stops 3 residues before the CDR3 end, and the germline J gene provides the missing end. The chain combines TRBV19 with TRBJ2-3, with D perhaps TRBD1 (6 bases). CDR1 and CDR2 (germline): LNHDA, SQIVND (reference sequence). The CDR3 covers 15 residues. V was shortened by 6 bases and J by 0 bases, with 13 bases between the two germline ends. The sequenced CDR3 bases are TGTGCCAGTAGGACCAGGACAGCTAGCACAGATACG. Its translation is CASRTRTASTDT. The CDR3 as a whole reads CASRTRTASTDTQYF.

Turning to this clone: The read ends 3 residues shy of where the CDR3 ends; the end is completed using the germline J gene. The chain couples TRBV10-2 to TRBJ1-1, with D perhaps TRBD1 (5 bases). The CDR3 totals 14 residues. V was cut by 6 bases and J by 5 bases, with 16 bases left in between. Germline V gives CDR1 WSHSY, CDR2 SAAADI. Here the CDR3 reads CASREPTETTEAFF. The covered CDR3 bases are TGCGCCAGCAGGGAACCGACAGAAACTACTGAA.

About this clone itself: The CDR3 extends 3 residues past the end of the read, so its final part is completed from the germline J gene. The rearrangement uses TRBV5-1 and TRBJ1-2; a weak D match, TRBD1 (6 bases). CDR3 length: 13 amino acids. Between the trimmed V and J ends, which lost 4 bases and 5 bases, there was a span of 12 bases. Germline values: CDR1 SGHRS, CDR2 YFSETQ. CDR3 residues: CASSPGGQYGYTF. The sequenced part of the CDR3 DNA is TGCGCCAGCAGCCCGGGAGGACAGTATGGC.

As for this clone: The read ends 3 residues early relative to the CDR3; the germline J gene fills the gap. This chain uses TRBV5-1 with TRBJ2-1; D possibly corresponds to TRBD2 (6 bases). Trimming removed 0 bases from V and 7 bases from J, with 17 bases in between. Per the germline V gene, CDR1 is SGHRS and CDR2 is YFSETQ. This CDR3 contains 16 residues. This CDR3 is CASSLARGRGGNEQFF. The sequenced CDR3 bases are TGCGCCAGCAGCTTGGCCCGGGGGAGAGGAGGAAATGAG.